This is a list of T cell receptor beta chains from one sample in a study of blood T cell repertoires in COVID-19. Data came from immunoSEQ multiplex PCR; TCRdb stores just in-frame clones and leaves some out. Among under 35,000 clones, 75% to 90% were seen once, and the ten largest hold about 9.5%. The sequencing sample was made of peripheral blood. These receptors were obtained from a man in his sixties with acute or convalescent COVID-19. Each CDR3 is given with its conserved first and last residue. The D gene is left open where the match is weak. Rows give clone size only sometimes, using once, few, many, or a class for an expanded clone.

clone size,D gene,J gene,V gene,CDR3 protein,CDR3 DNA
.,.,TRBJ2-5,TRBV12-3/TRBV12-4,CASSLGPGETQYF,TGTGCCAGCAGTTTGGGGCCAGGGGAGACCCAGTACTTC
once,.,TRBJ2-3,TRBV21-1,CASSVASGTDTQYF,.
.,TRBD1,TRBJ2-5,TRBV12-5,CASGLLRGGDFGETQYF,TGTGCTAGTGGTTTGCTTAGAGGGGGCGATTTTGGAGAGACCCAGTACTTC
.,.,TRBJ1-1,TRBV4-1,CASSQVGQLPNTEAFF,TGCGCCAGCAGCCAGGTCGGACAGCTCCCGAACACTGAAGCTTTCTTT
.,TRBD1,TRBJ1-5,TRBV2,CASSRQGNQPQHF,TGTGCCAGCAGTCGACAGGGGAACCAGCCCCAGCATTTT
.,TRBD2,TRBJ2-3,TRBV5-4,CASSKRDPAADTQYF,TGTGCCAGCAGCAAGCGGGACCCCGCGGCAGATACGCAGTATTTT
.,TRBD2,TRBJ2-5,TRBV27,CASSFSVAGRETQYF,TGTGCCAGCAGTTTTTCGGTAGCGGGACGGGAGACCCAGTACTTC
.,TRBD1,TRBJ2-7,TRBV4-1,CASSHPQGANEQYF,TGCGCCAGCAGCCACCCGCAGGGGGCAAACGAGCAGTACTTC
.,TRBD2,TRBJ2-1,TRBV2,CASSEATSGQHEQFF,TGTGCCAGCAGTGAAGCAACTAGCGGGCAGCATGAGCAGTTCTTC
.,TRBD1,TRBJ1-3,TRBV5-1,CASSSGQGTVRYF,TGCGCCAGCAGCTCGGGACAGGGAACGGTGCGCTATTTT
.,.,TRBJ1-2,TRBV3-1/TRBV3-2,CASSLRDYGYTF,TGTGCCAGCAGCCTCAGGGACTATGGCTACACCTTC
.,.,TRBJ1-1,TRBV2,CASSGTENMNTEAFF,TGTGCCAGCAGTGGGACAGAGAACATGAACACTGAAGCTTTCTTT
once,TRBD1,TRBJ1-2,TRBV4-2,CASSQGQGLNYGYTF,TGTGCCAGCAGCCAGGGACAGGGACTTAACTATGGCTACACCTTC
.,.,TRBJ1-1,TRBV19,CASSPSVPVNTEAFF,TGTGCCAGTAGTCCATCCGTGCCGGTGAACACTGAAGCTTTCTTT
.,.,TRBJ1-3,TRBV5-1,CASSQDTSSGNTIYF,TGCGCCAGCAGCCAAGACACTTCCTCTGGAAACACCATATATTTT
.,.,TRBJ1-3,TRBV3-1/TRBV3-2,CASSQAGKLRGGNTIYF,TGTGCCAGCAGCCAAGCAGGGAAATTAAGAGGTGGAAACACCATATATTTT
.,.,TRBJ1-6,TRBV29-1,CSVAEGSKDSPLHF,TGCAGCGTTGCAGAGGGGAGTAAGGATTCACCCCTCCACTTT
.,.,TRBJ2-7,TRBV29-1,CSVRDSDSYEQYF,TGCAGCGTTAGAGACAGTGACTCCTACGAGCAGTACTTC
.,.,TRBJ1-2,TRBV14,CASSQRFPGDGYTF,TGTGCCAGCAGCCAAAGATTCCCAGGGGATGGCTACACCTTC
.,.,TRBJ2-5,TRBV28,CASSHNRLGAQTQYF,TGTGCCAGCAGCCATAACAGACTAGGCGCGCAGACCCAGTACTTC
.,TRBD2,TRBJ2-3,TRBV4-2,CASSHKQWGGVDTDTQYF,TGTGCCAGCAGCCATAAACAATGGGGAGGGGTAGACACAGATACGCAGTATTTT
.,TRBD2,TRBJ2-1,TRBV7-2,CASSPAGTRGYNEQFF,TGTGCCAGCAGCCCAGCGGGGACTAGAGGCTACAATGAGCAGTTCTTC
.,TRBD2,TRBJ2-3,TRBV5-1,CASSPRRGGASSTDTQYF,TGCGCCAGCAGCCCCCGGCGCGGGGGGGCCTCGAGCACAGATACGCAGTATTTT
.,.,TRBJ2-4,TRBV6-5,CASSYSSLAKNIQYF,TGTGCCAGCAGTTACAGCTCTCTAGCCAAAAACATTCAGTACTTC
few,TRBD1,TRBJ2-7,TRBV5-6,CASSLPGQGASSYEQYF,TGTGCCAGCAGCTTGCCTGGTCAGGGGGCTTCTTCCTACGAGCAGTACTTC
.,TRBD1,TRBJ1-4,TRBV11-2,CASSSTRDRESENEKLFF,TGTGCCAGCAGCTCTACACGGGACAGAGAGTCGGAAAATGAAAAACTGTTTTTT
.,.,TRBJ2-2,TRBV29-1,CGGRNTGELFF,TGCGGCGGCAGGAACACCGGGGAGCTGTTTTTT